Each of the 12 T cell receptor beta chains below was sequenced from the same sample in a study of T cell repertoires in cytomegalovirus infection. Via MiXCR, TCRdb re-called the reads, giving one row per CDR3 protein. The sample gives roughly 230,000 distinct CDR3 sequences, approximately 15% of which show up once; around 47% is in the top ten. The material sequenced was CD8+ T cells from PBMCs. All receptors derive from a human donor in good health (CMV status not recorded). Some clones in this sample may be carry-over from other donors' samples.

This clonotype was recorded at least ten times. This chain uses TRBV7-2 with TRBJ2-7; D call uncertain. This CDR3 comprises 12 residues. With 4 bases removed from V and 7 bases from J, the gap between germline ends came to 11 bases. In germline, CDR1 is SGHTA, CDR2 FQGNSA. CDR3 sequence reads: CASSSQGWEQYF. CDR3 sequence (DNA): TGTGCCAGCAGCTCCCAAGGGTGGGAGCAGTACTTC.

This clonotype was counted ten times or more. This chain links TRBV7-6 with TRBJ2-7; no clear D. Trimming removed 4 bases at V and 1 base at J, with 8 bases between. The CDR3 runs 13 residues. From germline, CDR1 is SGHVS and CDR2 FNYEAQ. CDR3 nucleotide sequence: TGTGCCAGCAGCTCACCTGTATCCTACGAGCAGTACTTC. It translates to CASSSPVSYEQYF.

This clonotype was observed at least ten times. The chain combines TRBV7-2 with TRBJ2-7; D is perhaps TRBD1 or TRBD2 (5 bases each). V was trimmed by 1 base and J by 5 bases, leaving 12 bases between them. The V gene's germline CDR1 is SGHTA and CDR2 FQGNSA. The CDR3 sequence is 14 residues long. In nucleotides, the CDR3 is TGTGCCAGCAGCTTAGAACGGGGACGGGACGAGCAGTACTTC. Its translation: CASSLERGRDEQYF.

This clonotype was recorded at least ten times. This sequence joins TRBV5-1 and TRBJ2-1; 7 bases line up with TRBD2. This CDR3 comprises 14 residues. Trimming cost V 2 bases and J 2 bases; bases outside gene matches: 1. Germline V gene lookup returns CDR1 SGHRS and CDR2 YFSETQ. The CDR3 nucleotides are TGCGCCAGCAGCTTCAGCGGGGCCTACAATGAGCAGTTCTTC. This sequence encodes CASSFSGAYNEQFF.

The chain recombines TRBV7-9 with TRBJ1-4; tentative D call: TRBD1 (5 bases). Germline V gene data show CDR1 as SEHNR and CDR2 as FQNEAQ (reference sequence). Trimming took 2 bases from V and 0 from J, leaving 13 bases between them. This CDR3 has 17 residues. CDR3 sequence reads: CASSLIGRDATNEKLFF. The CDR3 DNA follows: TGTGCCAGCAGCTTAATTGGCAGGGATGCAACTAATGAAAAACTGTTTTTT.

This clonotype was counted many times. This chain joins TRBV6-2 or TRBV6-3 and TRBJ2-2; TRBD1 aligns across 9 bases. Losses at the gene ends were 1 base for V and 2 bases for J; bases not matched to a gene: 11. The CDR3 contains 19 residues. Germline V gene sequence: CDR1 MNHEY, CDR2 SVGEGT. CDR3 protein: CASSYWDREVWANTGELFF. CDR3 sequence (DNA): TGTGCCAGCAGTTACTGGGACAGGGAAGTGTGGGCTAACACCGGGGAGCTGTTTTTT.

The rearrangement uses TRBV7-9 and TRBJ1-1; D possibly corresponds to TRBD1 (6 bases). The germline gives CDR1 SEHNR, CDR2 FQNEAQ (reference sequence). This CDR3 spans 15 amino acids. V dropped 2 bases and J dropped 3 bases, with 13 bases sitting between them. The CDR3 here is CASSLFVGGYTEAFF. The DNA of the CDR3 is TGTGCCAGCAGCTTATTCGTCGGGGGCTACACTGAAGCTTTCTTT.

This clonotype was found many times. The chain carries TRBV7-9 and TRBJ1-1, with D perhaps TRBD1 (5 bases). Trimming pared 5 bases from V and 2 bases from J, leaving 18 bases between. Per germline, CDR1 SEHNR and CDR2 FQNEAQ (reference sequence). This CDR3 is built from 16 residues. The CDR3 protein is CASSTTGQGVNTEAFF. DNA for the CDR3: TGTGCCAGCAGCACAACCGGACAAGGAGTTAACACTGAAGCTTTCTTT.

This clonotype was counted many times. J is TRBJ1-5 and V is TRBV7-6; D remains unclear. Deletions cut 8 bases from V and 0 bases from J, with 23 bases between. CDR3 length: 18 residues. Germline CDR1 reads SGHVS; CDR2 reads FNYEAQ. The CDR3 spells CASQESAMGLSSNQPQHF. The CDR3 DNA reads TGTGCCAGCCAGGAGTCGGCCATGGGATTAAGTAGCAATCAGCCCCAGCATTTT. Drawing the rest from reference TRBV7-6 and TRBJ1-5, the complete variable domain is GAGVSQSPRYKVTKRGQDVALRCDPISGHVSLYWYRQALGQGPEFLTYFNYEAQQDKSGLPNDRFSAERPEGSISTLTIQRTEQRDSAMYRCASQESAMGLSSNQPQHFGDGTRLSIL.

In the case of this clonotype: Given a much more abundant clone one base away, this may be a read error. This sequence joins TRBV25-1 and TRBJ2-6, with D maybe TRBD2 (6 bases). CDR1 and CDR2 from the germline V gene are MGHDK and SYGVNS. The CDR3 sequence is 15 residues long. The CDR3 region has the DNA TGTACCAGCAGTGGAGGGGCGTCTGGGGCCAACGTCCTGACTTTC. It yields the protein CTSSGGASGANVLTF.

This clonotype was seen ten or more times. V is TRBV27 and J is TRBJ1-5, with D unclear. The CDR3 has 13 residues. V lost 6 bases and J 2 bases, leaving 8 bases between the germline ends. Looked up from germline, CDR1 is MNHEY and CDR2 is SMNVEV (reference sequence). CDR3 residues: CASRGLGNQPQHF. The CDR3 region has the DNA TGTGCCAGCAGGGGATTGGGCAATCAGCCCCAGCATTTT.

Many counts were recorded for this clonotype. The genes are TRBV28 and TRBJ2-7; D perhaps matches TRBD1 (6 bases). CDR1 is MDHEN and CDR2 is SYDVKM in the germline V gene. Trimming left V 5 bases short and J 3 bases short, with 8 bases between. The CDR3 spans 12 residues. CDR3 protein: CASSPGDYEQYF. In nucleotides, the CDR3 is TGTGCCAGCAGTCCAGGGGACTACGAGCAGTACTTC.